These 3 T cell receptor beta chains were sequenced from one sample in a study of T cells after yellow fever vaccination. One entry per CDR3 protein results from TCRdb running MiXCR on the 5' RACE reads. The sample carries hundreds of thousands of distinct CDR3 sequences, roughly 14% recorded once. This sample comprised PBMCs, obtained on the day of the yellow fever booster vaccination. All receptors come from a man aged 25-45 years who received the YFV17D yellow fever vaccine.

There are a few counts of this clonotype. The CDR3 DNA is TGTGCCAGCAGTTCAATCCAGCAAGAGACCCAGTACTTC. Translation gives CASSSIQQETQYF. V is TRBV7-7 and J is TRBJ2-5; D ambiguous. Germline CDR1 SSHAT, CDR2 FNYEAQ (reference sequence). The CDR3 has 13 residues. Trimming took off 6 bases at V and 2 bases at J, with 10 bases between the two ends.

The rearrangement uses TRBV7-2 and TRBJ1-1; the D is unclear. The length of the CDR3 is 13 residues. The V and J ends lost 7 bases and 5 bases respectively, with 14 bases between them. Germline V gives CDR1 SGHTA, CDR2 FQGNSA. CDR3 coding DNA: TGTGCCAGCACCAACTTCGGGGTTACTGAAGCTTTCTTT. This codes for CASTNFGVTEAFF.

This rearrangement joins TRBV27 to TRBJ2-1, with a weak D call TRBD2 (6 bases). Between the trimmed V and J ends, which lost 5 bases and 3 bases, there was a span of 14 bases. The CDR3 consists of 15 residues. The germline CDR1 and CDR2 sequences are MNHEY and SMNVEV (reference sequence). Written as DNA, the CDR3 is TGTGCCAGCAGTGGGGGACTTCCGTTCTACAATGAGCAGTTCTTC. Its translation: CASSGGLPFYNEQFF.